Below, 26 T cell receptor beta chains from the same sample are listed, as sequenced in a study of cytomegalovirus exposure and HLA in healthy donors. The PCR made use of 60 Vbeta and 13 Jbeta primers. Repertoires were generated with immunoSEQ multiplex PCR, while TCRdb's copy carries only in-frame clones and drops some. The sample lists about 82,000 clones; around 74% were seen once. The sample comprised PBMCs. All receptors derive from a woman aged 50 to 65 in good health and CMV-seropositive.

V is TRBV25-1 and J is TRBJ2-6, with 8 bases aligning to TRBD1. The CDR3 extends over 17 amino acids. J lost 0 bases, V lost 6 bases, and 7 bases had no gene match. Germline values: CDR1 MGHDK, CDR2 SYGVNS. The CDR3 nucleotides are TGTGCCAGCAGGTCGGGGACAGGCAGCTCTGGGGCCAACGTCCTGACTTTC. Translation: CASRSGTGSSGANVLTF.

CDR3 in DNA: TGTGCCAGCAAGCTTCCTGGAGGGACCCAGTACTTC. Translated, it gives CASKLPGGTQYF. V is TRBV28 and J is TRBJ2-5; D is possibly TRBD2 (5 bases). Germline values: CDR1 MDHEN, CDR2 SYDVKM. This CDR3 comprises 12 residues. The V gene lost 7 bases and the J gene lost 7 bases, with 13 bases spanning the gap.

As DNA, the CDR3 is TGTGCCATCAGCCCGGGGGGACAGGGAGTGTATGAAGCTTTCTTT. Translated: CAISPGGQGVYEAFF. The chain combines TRBV10-3 with TRBJ1-1, with 9 nucleotides matching TRBD1. J lost 7 bases, V lost 6 bases, and 12 bases had no gene match. The germline V gene has CDR1 ENHRY and CDR2 SYGVKD. The CDR3 covers 15 residues.

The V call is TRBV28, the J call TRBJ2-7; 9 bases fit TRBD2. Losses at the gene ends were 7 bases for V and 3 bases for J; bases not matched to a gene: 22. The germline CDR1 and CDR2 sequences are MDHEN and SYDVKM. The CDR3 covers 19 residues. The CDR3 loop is CASNPYRVILRREGYEQYF. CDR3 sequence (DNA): TGTGCCAGCAACCCATACAGGGTGATCCTAAGGCGGGAGGGCTACGAGCAGTACTTC.

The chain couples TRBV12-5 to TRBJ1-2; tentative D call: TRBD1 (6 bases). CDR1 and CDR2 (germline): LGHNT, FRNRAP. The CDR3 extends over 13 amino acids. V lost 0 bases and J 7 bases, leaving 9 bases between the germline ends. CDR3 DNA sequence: TGTGCTAGTGGTTTGGTAAACAGGGTTGGCTACACCTTC. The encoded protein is CASGLVNRVGYTF.

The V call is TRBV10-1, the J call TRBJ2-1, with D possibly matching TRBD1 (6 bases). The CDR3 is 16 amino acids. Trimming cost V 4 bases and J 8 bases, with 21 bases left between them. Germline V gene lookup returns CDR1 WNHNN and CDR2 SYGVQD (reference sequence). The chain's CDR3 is CASSAMGAGGIDEQFF. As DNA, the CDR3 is TGCGCCAGCAGTGCCATGGGGGCCGGAGGTATCGATGAGCAGTTCTTC.

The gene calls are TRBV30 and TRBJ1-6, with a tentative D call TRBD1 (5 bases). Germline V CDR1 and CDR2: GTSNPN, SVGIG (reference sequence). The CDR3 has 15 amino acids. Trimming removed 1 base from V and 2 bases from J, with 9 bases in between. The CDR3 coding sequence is TGTGCCTGGAGTGACAGGACCACCTATAATTCACCCCTCCACTTT. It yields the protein CAWSDRTTYNSPLHF. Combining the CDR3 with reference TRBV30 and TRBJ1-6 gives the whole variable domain SQTIHQWPATLVQPVGSPLSLECTVEGTSNPNLYWYRQAAGRGLQLLFYSVGIGQISSEVPQNLSASRPQDRQFILSSKKLLLSDSGFYLCAWSDRTTYNSPLHFGNGTRLTVT.

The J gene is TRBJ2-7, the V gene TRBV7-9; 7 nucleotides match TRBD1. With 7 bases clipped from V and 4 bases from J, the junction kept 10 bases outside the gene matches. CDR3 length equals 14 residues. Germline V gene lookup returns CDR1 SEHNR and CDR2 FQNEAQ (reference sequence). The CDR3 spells CASNQGQHRYEQYF. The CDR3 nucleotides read TGTGCCAGCAACCAGGGACAGCACCGGTACGAGCAGTACTTC.

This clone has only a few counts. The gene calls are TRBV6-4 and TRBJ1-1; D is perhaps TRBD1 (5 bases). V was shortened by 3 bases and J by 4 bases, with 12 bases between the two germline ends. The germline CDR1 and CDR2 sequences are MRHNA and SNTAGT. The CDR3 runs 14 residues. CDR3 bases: TGTGCCAGCAGTGAAACGGGGGAGAGCACTGAAGCTTTCTTT. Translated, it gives CASSETGESTEAFF.

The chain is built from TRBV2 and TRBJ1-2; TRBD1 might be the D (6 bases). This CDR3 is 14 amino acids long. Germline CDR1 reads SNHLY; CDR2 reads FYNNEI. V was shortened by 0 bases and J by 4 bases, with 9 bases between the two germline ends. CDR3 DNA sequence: TGTGCCAGCAGTGAAGCCCCAGGGGCCTATGGCTACACCTTC. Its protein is CASSEAPGAYGYTF.

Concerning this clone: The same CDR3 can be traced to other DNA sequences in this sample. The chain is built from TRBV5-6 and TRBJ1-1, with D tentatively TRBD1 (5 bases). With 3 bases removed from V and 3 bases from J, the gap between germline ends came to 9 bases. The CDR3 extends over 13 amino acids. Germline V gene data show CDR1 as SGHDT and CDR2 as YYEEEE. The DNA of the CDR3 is TGTGCCAGCAGCTCCACAGGCGACACTGAAGCTTTCTTT. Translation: CASSSTGDTEAFF.

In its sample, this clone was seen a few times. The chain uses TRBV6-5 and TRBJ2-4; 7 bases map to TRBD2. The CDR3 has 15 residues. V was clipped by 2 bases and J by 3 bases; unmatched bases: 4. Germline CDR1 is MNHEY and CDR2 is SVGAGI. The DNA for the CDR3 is TGTGCCAGCAGTTACGGGGGGGGAGGCAAAAACATTCAGTACTTC. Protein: CASSYGGGGKNIQYF.

Here the CDR3 DNA reads TGTGCCAGCAGCCCCCCCCGGGAGAACACTGAAGCTTTCTTT. Protein sequence: CASSPPRENTEAFF. The chain uses TRBV5-5 and TRBJ1-1; D remains unclear. V gave up 4 bases and J gave up 1 base, with 11 bases separating them. The CDR3 extends over 14 amino acids. Per the germline V gene, CDR1 is SGHKS and CDR2 is YYEKEE (reference sequence).

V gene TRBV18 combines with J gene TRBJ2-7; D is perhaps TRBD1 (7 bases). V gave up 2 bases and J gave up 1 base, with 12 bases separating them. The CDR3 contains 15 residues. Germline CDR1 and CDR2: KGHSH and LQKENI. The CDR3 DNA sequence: TGTGCCAGCTCACCAAAGGCAGGGGGGTCCTACGAGCAGTACTTC. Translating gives CASSPKAGGSYEQYF. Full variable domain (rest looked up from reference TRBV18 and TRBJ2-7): NAGVMQNPRHLVRRRGQEARLRCSPMKGHSHVYWYRQLPEEGLKFMVYLQKENIIDESGMPKERFSAEFPKEGPSILRIQQVVRGDSAAYFCASSPKAGGSYEQYFGPGTRLTVT.

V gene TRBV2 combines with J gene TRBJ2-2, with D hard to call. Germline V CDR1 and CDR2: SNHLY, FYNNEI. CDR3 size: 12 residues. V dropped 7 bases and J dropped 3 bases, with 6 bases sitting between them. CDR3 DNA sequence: TGTGCCAGCAACCCAGACACCGGGGAGCTGTTTTTT. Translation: CASNPDTGELFF.

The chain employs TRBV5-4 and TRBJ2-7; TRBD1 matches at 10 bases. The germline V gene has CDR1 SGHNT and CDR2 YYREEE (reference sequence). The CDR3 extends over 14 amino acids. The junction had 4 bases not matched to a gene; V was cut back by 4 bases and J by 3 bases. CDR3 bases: TGTGCCAGCAGCCAGACAGGGGGCGACTACGAGCAGTACTTC. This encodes CASSQTGGDYEQYF.

The CDR3 protein is CASSFSTGLYYGYTF. The DNA for the CDR3 is TGTGCCAGCAGTTTTTCTACAGGGCTCTACTATGGCTACACCTTC. This sequence joins TRBV27 and TRBJ1-2; TRBD1 might be the D (6 bases). The CDR3 totals 15 residues. Germline V lookup: CDR1 MNHEY, CDR2 SMNVEV (reference sequence). Trimming stripped 3 bases from V and 3 bases from J, with 14 bases between.

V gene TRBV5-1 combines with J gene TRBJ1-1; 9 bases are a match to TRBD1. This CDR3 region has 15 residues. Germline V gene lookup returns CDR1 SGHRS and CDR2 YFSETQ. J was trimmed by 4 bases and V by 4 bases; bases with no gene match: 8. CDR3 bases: TGCGCCAGCAGCGGGGGGGGACAGGGAGGCACTGAAGCTTTCTTT. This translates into CASSGGGQGGTEAFF.

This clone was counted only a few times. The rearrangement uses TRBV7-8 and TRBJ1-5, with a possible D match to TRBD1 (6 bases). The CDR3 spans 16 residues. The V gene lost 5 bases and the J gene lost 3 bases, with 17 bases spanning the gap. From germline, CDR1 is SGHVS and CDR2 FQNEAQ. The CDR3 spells CASSDGTIFFNQPQHF. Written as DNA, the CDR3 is TGTGCCAGCAGCGACGGGACAATCTTTTTCAATCAGCCCCAGCATTTT.

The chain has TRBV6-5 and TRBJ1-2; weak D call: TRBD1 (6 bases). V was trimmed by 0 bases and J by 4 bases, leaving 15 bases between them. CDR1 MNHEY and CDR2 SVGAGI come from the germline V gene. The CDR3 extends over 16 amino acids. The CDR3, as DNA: TGTGCCAGCAGTTACTCGGGGACATCGCGAACCTATGGCTACACCTTC. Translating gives CASSYSGTSRTYGYTF.

CDR3 sequence: CASSLAGFEKLFF. In DNA, the CDR3 is TGTGCCAGCAGTTTAGCGGGGTTTGAAAAACTGTTTTTT. V usage is TRBV28 and J usage is TRBJ1-4, with no clear D. V was cut by 2 bases and J by 7 bases, with 8 bases left in between. Germline CDR1 reads MDHEN; CDR2 reads SYDVKM. The CDR3 loop spans 13 amino acids.

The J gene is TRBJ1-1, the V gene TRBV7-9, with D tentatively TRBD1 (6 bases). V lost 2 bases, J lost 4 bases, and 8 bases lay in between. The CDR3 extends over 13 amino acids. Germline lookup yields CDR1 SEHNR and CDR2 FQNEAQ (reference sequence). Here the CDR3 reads CASSLQGTTEAFF. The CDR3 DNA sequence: TGTGCCAGCAGCTTACAGGGGACCACTGAAGCTTTCTTT.

CDR3 in DNA: TGCGCCAGCAGTGAGGGACAGAATCCAACTTATGGCTACACCTTC. It yields the protein CASSEGQNPTYGYTF. The chain carries TRBV10-2 and TRBJ1-2; TRBD1 is a possible D gene (6 bases). The CDR3 covers 15 residues. Trimming pared 2 bases from V and 5 bases from J, leaving 15 bases between. Germline CDR1 reads WSHSY; CDR2 reads SAAADI.

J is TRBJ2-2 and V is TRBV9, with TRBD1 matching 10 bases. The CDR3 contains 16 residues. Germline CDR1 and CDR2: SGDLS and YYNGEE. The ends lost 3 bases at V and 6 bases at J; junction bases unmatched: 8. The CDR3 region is CASSEGQGYQAGELFF. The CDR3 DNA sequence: TGTGCCAGCAGCGAGGGACAGGGGTATCAGGCCGGGGAGCTGTTTTTT.

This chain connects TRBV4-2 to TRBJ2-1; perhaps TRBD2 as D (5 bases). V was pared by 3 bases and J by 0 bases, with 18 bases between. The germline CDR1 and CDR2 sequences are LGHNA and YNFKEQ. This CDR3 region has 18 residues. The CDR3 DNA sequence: TGTGCCAGCAGCCAGGAACTTTCTCGGACTGACTCCTACAATGAGCAGTTCTTC. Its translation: CASSQELSRTDSYNEQFF.

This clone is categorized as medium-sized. The CDR3 protein is CASSSGVNEQFF. The CDR3 DNA sequence: TGTGCCAGCAGCTCAGGGGTTAATGAGCAGTTCTTC. The chain has TRBV7-9 and TRBJ2-1; the D gene is possibly TRBD1 (6 bases). Trimming cost V 4 bases and J 7 bases, with 8 bases left between them. The CDR3 contains 12 residues. The germline CDR1 and CDR2 sequences are SEHNR and FQNEAQ (reference sequence).